The present T cell receptor beta chain was sequenced within a study of cytomegalovirus exposure and HLA in healthy donors. Unrecorded immune exposure was likely among donors, who were nominally healthy when sampled. The CDR3 runs to 15 residues. Germline V gene data show CDR1 as LGHNA and CDR2 as YNFKEQ. With 3 bases removed from V and 4 bases from J, the gap between germline ends came to 15 bases. PCR employed 60 Vbeta and 13 Jbeta primers. Sequencing was performed with immunoSEQ multiplex PCR; in TCRdb, only in-frame clones are kept and a portion is missing. The sample has more than 90,000 clones, approximately 82% seen once.

Sequencing used PBMCs. This TCR was sampled from a man aged 30 to 45 in good health and CMV-seropositive. The chain links TRBV4-2 to TRBJ2-5, with D perhaps matching TRBD1 (6 bases). The CDR3: CASSQGATGGETQYF. The CDR3 DNA reads as TGTGCCAGCAGCCAGGGGGCGACAGGTGGAGAGACCCAGTACTTC.